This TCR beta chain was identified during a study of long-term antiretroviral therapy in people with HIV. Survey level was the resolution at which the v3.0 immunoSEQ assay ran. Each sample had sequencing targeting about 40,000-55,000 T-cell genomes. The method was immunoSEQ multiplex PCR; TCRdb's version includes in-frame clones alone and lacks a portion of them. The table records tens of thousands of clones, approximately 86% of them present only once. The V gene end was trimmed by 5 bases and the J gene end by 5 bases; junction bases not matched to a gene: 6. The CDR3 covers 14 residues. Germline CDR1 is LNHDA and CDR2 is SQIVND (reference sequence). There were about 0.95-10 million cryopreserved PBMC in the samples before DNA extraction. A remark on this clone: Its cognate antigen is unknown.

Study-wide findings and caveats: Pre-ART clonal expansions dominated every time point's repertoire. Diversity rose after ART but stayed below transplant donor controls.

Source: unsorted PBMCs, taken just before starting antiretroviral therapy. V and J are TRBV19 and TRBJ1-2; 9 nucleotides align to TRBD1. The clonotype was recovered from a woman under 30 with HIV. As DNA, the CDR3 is TGTGCCAGTAGTTCGGGACAGGGTCGGTATGGCTACACCTTC. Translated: CASSSGQGRYGYTF.